The 20 T cell receptor beta chains below were found in one sample sequenced in a study of T cells expressing NK-cell markers. TCRdb reprocessed the 5' RACE reads and keeps a single row for each CDR3 protein, giving no DNA. The table lists under 500,000 distinct CDR3 sequences. Sample: blood T cells: a sorted CD56 or NKG2C T cell subset, CD4+ or CD8+ T cells, or bulk PBMC T cells (not recorded which). Receptors originate from a woman between 18 and 70 years old in good health.

The rearrangement links TRBV4-3 to TRBJ2-1; without DNA, the TCRdb call of TRBD2 cannot be checked. The germline V gene encodes CDR1 LGHNA and CDR2 YSLEER. The CDR3 length is 18 residues. The CDR3 sequence: CASSQVSSGSARGHEQFF.

The chain employs TRBV4-3 and TRBJ2-2. Germline CDR1 and CDR2: LGHNA and YSLEER. The CDR3 is made up of 16 amino acids. Here the CDR3 reads CASSQEGYQNTGELFF.

The chain combines TRBV6-1 with TRBJ1-1; checking the TCRdb D call of TRBD1 is not possible without DNA. The CDR3 has 14 residues. The germline V gene encodes CDR1 MNHNS and CDR2 SASEGT. The CDR3 is CASRPTGGEAEAFF.

The genes are TRBV3-1 and TRBJ2-3; no DNA is available, so the TRBD2 call from TCRdb remains unchecked. The CDR3 is 14 residues long. Per germline, CDR1 LGHDT and CDR2 YNNKEL (reference sequence). The CDR3: CASSPTGVTDTQYF.

The V call is TRBV29-1, the J call TRBJ2-7; TCRdb returns TRBD1, unconfirmable since there is no DNA. Germline values: CDR1 SQVTM, CDR2 ANQGSEA. The CDR3 has 14 amino acids. CDR3 in amino acids: CSVGAEGLSYEQYF.

The chain links TRBV5-6 to TRBJ2-2; lacking DNA, the TRBD2 call made by TCRdb goes unchecked. Germline assignment: CDR1 SGHDT and CDR2 YYEEEE. This CDR3 contains 16 residues. The CDR3 loop is CASSLRLAEFTGELFF.

The chain recombines TRBV20-1 with TRBJ1-5. Germline V CDR1 and CDR2: DFQATT, SNEGSKA (reference sequence). This CDR3 has 14 amino acids. CDR3 in amino acids: CSARDVFSNQPQHF.

J is TRBJ2-2 and V is TRBV20-1; TCRdb picks TRBD2, but there is no DNA to check that call. The CDR3 loop spans 20 amino acids. The germline gives CDR1 DFQATT, CDR2 SNEGSKA (reference sequence). CDR3 protein: CSARTLPGLAGGPFTGELFF.

V gene TRBV5-1 combines with J gene TRBJ1-1; TCRdb's assignment of TRBD1 cannot be checked, as there is no DNA. This CDR3 has 15 amino acids. Germline V gene sequence: CDR1 SGHRS, CDR2 YFSETQ. The CDR3: CASSFGTPFASEAFF. The full variable domain, completed using reference TRBV5-1 and TRBJ1-1, is KAGVTQTPRYLIKTRGQQVTLSCSPISGHRSVSWYQQTPGQGLQFLFEYFSETQRNKGNFPGRFSGRQFSNSRSEMNVSTLELGDSALYLCASSFGTPFASEAFFGQGTRLTVV.

The J gene is TRBJ2-5, the V gene TRBV7-9. CDR1 and CDR2 from the germline V gene are SEHNR and FQNEAQ (reference sequence). There are 14 residues in the CDR3. The chain's CDR3 is CASSLVLGGETQYF. The variable domain in full, completed from reference TRBV7-9 and TRBJ2-5, reads DTGVSQNPRHKITKRGQNVTFRCDPISEHNRLYWYRQTLGQGPEFLTYFQNEAQLEKSRLLSDRFSAERPKGSFSTLEIQRTEQGDSAMYLCASSLVLGGETQYFGPGTRLLVL.

V is TRBV5-5 and J is TRBJ1-3. Germline V CDR1 and CDR2: SGHKS, YYEKEE (reference sequence). This CDR3 is 14 amino acids long. CDR3 residues: CASSLGWVGNTIYF. The full variable domain, in which reference TRBV5-5 and TRBJ1-3 provide the parts outside the CDR3, is DAGVTQSPTHLIKTRGQQVTLRCSPISGHKSVSWYQQVLGQGPQFIFQYYEKEERGRGNFPDRFSARQFPNYSSELNVNALLLGDSALYLCASSLGWVGNTIYFGEGSWLTVV.

The chain employs TRBV6-5 and TRBJ2-1; TCRdb picks TRBD2, but there is no DNA to check that call. This CDR3 comprises 16 residues. Germline V gives CDR1 MNHEY, CDR2 SVGAGI. CDR3 residues: CASSYSSGRSRNEQFF.

CDR3 residues: CATSKGEVDIQYF. The chain joins TRBV15 to TRBJ2-4; the D call of TRBD1 rests on TCRdb alone, since no DNA is present to check it. This CDR3 is built from 13 residues. The germline V gene has CDR1 LNHNV and CDR2 YYDKDF (reference sequence).

CDR3 region: CATSSPGQVNSGANVLTF. The rearrangement links TRBV15 to TRBJ2-6; TCRdb names TRBD1, which stays unverified in the absence of DNA. Germline V gene lookup returns CDR1 LNHNV and CDR2 YYDKDF (reference sequence). This CDR3 is 18 amino acids long.

The chain joins TRBV20-1 to TRBJ1-1. This CDR3 has 14 residues. Germline V CDR1 and CDR2: DFQATT, SNEGSKA (reference sequence). The chain's CDR3 is CSARDQHQNTEAFF.

The chain carries TRBV7-9 and TRBJ2-3; TCRdb proposes TRBD2, but this gene call is untestable without DNA. The germline V gene encodes CDR1 SEHNR and CDR2 FQNEAQ (reference sequence). This CDR3 region has 15 residues. CDR3 amino acids: CASSLTSGKTDTQYF.

V is TRBV20-1 and J is TRBJ2-2. Germline V gives CDR1 DFQATT, CDR2 SNEGSKA (reference sequence). This CDR3 region has 16 residues. This chain's CDR3 is CSASIENYLNTGELFF.

The V gene is TRBV5-4, the J gene TRBJ1-1. Germline V gene sequence: CDR1 SGHNT, CDR2 YYREEE (reference sequence). This CDR3 has 13 residues. The CDR3 sequence: CASSVGQAGEAFF. The whole variable domain, remainder taken from reference TRBV5-4 and TRBJ1-1, is ETGVTQSPTHLIKTRGQQVTLRCSSQSGHNTVSWYQQALGQGPQFIFQYYREEENGRGNFPPRFSGLQFPNYSSELNVNALELDDSALYLCASSVGQAGEAFFGQGTRLTVV.

The chain has TRBV27 and TRBJ1-1; the D call from TCRdb, TRBD1, cannot be confirmed without DNA. The CDR3 totals 16 residues. CDR1 MNHEY and CDR2 SMNVEV come from the germline V gene (reference sequence). CDR3 protein: CASSSLPGTAQKKAFF.

V is TRBV6-1 and J is TRBJ2-1; TCRdb outputs TRBD2, but without DNA this stays unchecked. This CDR3 is built from 20 residues. Looked up from germline, CDR1 is MNHNS and CDR2 is SASEGT. CDR3 residues: CASSGSTGTSGQTYYNEQFF.